Shown below are 13 T cell receptor beta chains from a single sample sequenced in a study of T cells after somatic rescue of genetic block (dated by TCRdb to the early 2020s). The method was the immunoSEQ multiplex PCR assay. In TCRdb, the immuneACCESS table is reduced to in-frame sequences with V and J assigned. These tables do not hold every clone; where another copy was compared, an unresolved V gene accounts for under half, and the others remain unexplained. The sample contains 100,000 to 120,000 clones, 85% to 95% of them found a single time. 1.4% of the sample is held by the ten biggest clonotypes. Specimen: peripheral blood mononuclear cells (PBMCs). These receptors came from a woman in her late teens or twenties.

DNA for the CDR3: TGTGCCAGCAGTCAACTCGGGACAGGCGCCGGGGAGCTGTTTTTT. It codes for CASSQLGTGAGELFF. The chain uses TRBV6-1 and TRBJ2-2; 8 bases fit TRBD1. Germline trimming cut 5 bases from V and 6 bases from J; bases unmatched to any gene: 8. Looked up from germline, CDR1 is MNHNS and CDR2 is SASEGT. The CDR3 is 15 amino acids.

This chain uses TRBV7-9 with TRBJ1-3, with 7 bases that match TRBD1. The CDR3 has 14 amino acids. V lost 11 bases to trimming and J lost 0 bases; unmatched junction nucleotides: 7. Germline V gives CDR1 SEHNR, CDR2 FQNEAQ (reference sequence). The CDR3 nucleotides read TGTGCCTTTTTGGGACAGAACTCTGGAAACACCATATATTTT. This gives the protein CAFLGQNSGNTIYF. The full variable domain, its missing parts supplied by reference TRBV7-9 and TRBJ1-3, is DTGVSQNPRHKITKRGQNVTFRCDPISEHNRLYWYRQTLGQGPEFLTYFQNEAQLEKSRLLSDRFSAERPKGSFSTLEIQRTEQGDSAMYLCAFLGQNSGNTIYFGEGSWLTVV.

This sequence joins TRBV11-3 and TRBJ2-4; the D is unclear. CDR1 SGHNT and CDR2 YENEEA come from the germline V gene. Trimming took 0 bases from V and 7 from J, leaving 7 bases between them. The CDR3 length is 13 residues. CDR3 bases: TGTGCCAGCAGCTTAGACAGGTCGAACATTCAGTACTTC. It yields the protein CASSLDRSNIQYF.

The V and J genes are TRBV9 and TRBJ2-5, with D possibly TRBD2 on 6 matching bases. Per the germline V gene, CDR1 is SGDLS and CDR2 is YYNGEE. V was trimmed by 3 bases and J by 12 bases, leaving 12 bases between them. This CDR3 is built from 11 residues. The CDR3 bases are TGTGCCAGCAGCGCTGGGACTTTTAAGTACTTC. It translates to CASSAGTFKYF.

In DNA form, the CDR3 reads TGTGCCAGTAGTATTCGGGGGGGAGTGCTCGGGGAGCTGTTTTTT. Its protein is CASSIRGGVLGELFF. This chain connects TRBV19 to TRBJ2-2, with 8 positions matching TRBD2. Germline V gene lookup returns CDR1 LNHDA and CDR2 SQIVND (reference sequence). The CDR3 length is 15 residues. V trimming: 3 bases; J trimming: 7 bases; junction bases outside the gene matches: 7.

The gene calls are TRBV7-9 and TRBJ1-2; 8 bases are shared with TRBD1. Unmatched junction bases numbered 9, after V lost 5 bases and J lost 4 bases. The germline V gene has CDR1 SEHNR and CDR2 FQNEAQ (reference sequence). The CDR3 contains 15 residues. CDR3 sequence reads: CASSEFQGALYGYTF. In DNA form, the CDR3 reads TGTGCCAGCAGCGAATTTCAGGGGGCGCTCTATGGCTACACCTTC.

The V call is TRBV10-1, the J call TRBJ2-5, with 13 bases matching TRBD2. The germline V gene encodes CDR1 WNHNN and CDR2 SYGVQD (reference sequence). Trimming took 6 bases from V and 2 from J; bases not matched to a gene: 9. The CDR3 is 17 residues long. The CDR3 is CASRLAGGPRAQETQYF. The CDR3 DNA reads TGCGCCAGCAGACTAGCGGGGGGGCCTCGGGCACAAGAGACCCAGTACTTC.

The chain uses TRBV6-4 and TRBJ1-2; TRBD1 matches at 9 bases. The trim removed 4 bases at V and 4 bases at J, leaving 1 base unmatched. From germline, CDR1 is MRHNA and CDR2 SNTAGT. The CDR3 extends over 13 amino acids. CDR3 sequence: CASSATGGYGYTF. The CDR3 nucleotides read TGTGCCAGCAGTGCGACAGGGGGCTATGGCTACACCTTC.

The chain couples TRBV7-2 to TRBJ2-3; D is perhaps TRBD1 (7 bases). Trimming pared 2 bases from V and 0 bases from J, leaving 12 bases between. The CDR3 length is 16 residues. Germline CDR1 and CDR2: SGHTA and FQGNSA. The CDR3 is CASSLWRGPSTDTQYF. The CDR3 DNA follows: TGTGCCAGCAGCTTATGGAGGGGGCCGAGCACAGATACGCAGTATTTT.

V usage is TRBV5-1 and J usage is TRBJ2-1, with 12 bases that match TRBD2. After removal of 1 base from V and 5 bases from J, the junction contained 1 base not matched to a gene. Germline CDR1 SGHRS, CDR2 YFSETQ. CDR3 size: 15 residues. Here the CDR3 DNA reads TGCGCCAGCAGCTTGAGACTAGCGGGGGACAATGAGCAGTTCTTC. It yields the protein CASSLRLAGDNEQFF.

The J gene is TRBJ1-2, the V gene TRBV7-2; 9 positions match TRBD1. The germline V gene has CDR1 SGHTA and CDR2 FQGNSA. V dropped 3 bases and J dropped 5; count of bases not matched to a gene: 13. This CDR3 region has 17 residues. The CDR3 sequence is CASSFTRGTGLKYGYTF. The CDR3, as DNA: TGTGCCAGCAGCTTCACTAGGGGGACAGGGTTGAAATATGGCTACACCTTC. The full variable domain, completed using reference TRBV7-2 and TRBJ1-2, is GAGVSQSPSNKVTEKGKDVELRCDPISGHTALYWYRQSLGQGLEFLIYFQGNSAPDKSGLPSDRFSAERTGGSVSTLTIQRTQQEDSAVYLCASSFTRGTGLKYGYTFGSGTRLTVV.

The rearrangement joins TRBV5-1 to TRBJ1-2; D uncertain. Germline assignment: CDR1 SGHRS and CDR2 YFSETQ. CDR3 length: 17 amino acids. Trimming shortened V by 0 bases and J by 4 bases, and 19 bases separated the two germline ends. The CDR3: CASSLELGPRGPYGYTF. Here the CDR3 DNA reads TGCGCCAGCAGCTTGGAGCTCGGACCCCGAGGGCCCTATGGCTACACCTTC.

The chain carries TRBV27 and TRBJ1-1, with D possibly matching TRBD1 (5 bases). Germline V gene lookup returns CDR1 MNHEY and CDR2 SMNVEV (reference sequence). This CDR3 is 13 amino acids long. The ends were cut back, 3 bases at V and 5 bases at J, with 10 bases in the middle. CDR3 sequence reads: CASSLGGWTEAFF. DNA of the CDR3: TGTGCCAGCAGTTTGGGGGGTTGGACTGAAGCTTTCTTT.